These T cell receptor beta chains were read from a single sample in a study of response to subunit inactivated influenza vaccine. Via MiXCR, TCRdb re-called the RT-PCR reads, giving one row per CDR3 protein. This table has roughly 790,000 distinct CDR3 sequences, around 20% appearing once. The sequences come from PBMCs from blood, collected 4 to 6 days after vaccination. These TCRs come from a middle-aged man who received an inactivated influenza vaccine. The CDR3 runs from the conserved cysteine through the conserved F or W. The order of the fields is D gene, J gene, V gene, clone size, CDR3 protein, CDR3 DNA. D genes are given only for firm matches. Not all rows give a size; the values are once, few, many and, for expanded clones, a class.

TRBD2	TRBJ2-7	TRBV3-1	.	CASSRAGLGHEQYF	TGTGCCAGCAGCCGGGCGGGACTAGGCCACGAGCAGTACTTC
.	TRBJ2-2	TRBV5-1	.	CASSLFAAVISANTGELFF	TGCGCCAGCAGCTTGTTCGCAGCCGTTATCTCAGCGAACACCGGGGAGCTGTTTTTT
TRBD1	TRBJ2-5	TRBV4-3	few	CASSPRDRAGETQYF	TGCGCCAGCAGCCCCCGGGACAGGGCAGGGGAGACCCAGTACTTC
TRBD2	TRBJ2-7	TRBV20-1	.	CSARGPGGASYEQYF	TGCAGTGCTAGGGGCCCGGGGGGGGCTTCCTACGAGCAGTACTTC
TRBD1	TRBJ2-7	TRBV4-3	.	CASSSRTGLYEQYF	TGCGCCAGCAGCTCGCGGACAGGACTCTACGAGCAGTACTTC
.	TRBJ2-5	TRBV29-1	.	CSVESPSLAQETQYF	TGCAGCGTTGAATCACCTAGCCTTGCACAAGAGACCCAGTACTTC
TRBD2	TRBJ2-3	TRBV7-3	few	CASSLDGLAGERDTQYF	TGTGCCAGCAGCCTCGACGGACTAGCGGGAGAAAGAGATACGCAGTATTTT
TRBD2	TRBJ2-7	TRBV5-5	.	CASSLRSEGLAGTAEQYF	TGTGCCAGCAGCTTGCGGTCTGAGGGACTAGCGGGGACCGCCGAGCAGTACTTC
.	TRBJ2-3	TRBV7-2	.	CASSLAAPPTDTQYF	TGTGCCAGCAGCTTGGCCGCTCCTCCCACAGATACGCAGTATTTT
TRBD2	TRBJ2-1	TRBV6-2/TRBV6-3	.	CASRRWTSWNEQFF	TGTGCCAGCAGACGATGGACTAGCTGGAATGAGCAGTTCTTC
.	TRBJ2-1	TRBV20-1	few	CSAIYNEQFF	TGCAGTGCTATATACAATGAGCAGTTCTTC
.	TRBJ2-2	TRBV7-9	.	CASRVGTSPPGELFF	TGTGCCAGCAGGGTGGGGACCTCCCCACCCGGGGAGCTGTTTTTT
.	TRBJ2-7	TRBV7-9	.	CASSHGGTQEQYF	TGTGCCAGCAGCCATGGGGGGACCCAGGAGCAGTACTTC
.	TRBJ2-7	TRBV9	few	CASSSDMSSYEQYF	TGTGCCAGCAGCTCAGACATGAGCTCCTACGAGCAGTACTTC
.	TRBJ1-2	TRBV10-3	few	CAISEVETFGYGYTF	TGTGCCATCAGTGAGGTGGAAACTTTTGGCTATGGCTACACCTTC
TRBD2	TRBJ2-2	TRBV4-3	.	CASSQLLAGGNTGELFF	TGCGCCAGCAGCCAGTTACTAGCGGGGGGAAACACCGGGGAGCTGTTTTTT
TRBD1	TRBJ2-1	TRBV10-3	few	CAISDGTAYNEQFF	TGTGCCATCAGTGACGGGACAGCCTACAATGAGCAGTTCTTC
TRBD2	TRBJ2-5	TRBV3-1	.	CASSQGLAGASETQYF	TGTGCCAGCAGCCAAGGACTAGCGGGAGCCTCAGAGACCCAGTACTTC
.	TRBJ2-1	TRBV7-9	.	CASSSPAAGYNEQFF	TGTGCCAGCAGCTCGCCAGCAGCGGGCTACAATGAGCAGTTCTTC
.	TRBJ2-1	TRBV6-1	.	CASSEASGQNNEQFF	TGTGCCAGCAGTGAAGCGAGTGGGCAGAACAATGAGCAGTTCTTC
TRBD1	TRBJ2-5	TRBV28	few	CASSPWPGQGAVLETQYF	TGTGCCAGCAGTCCCTGGCCGGGACAGGGAGCGGTGCTGGAGACCCAGTACTTC
TRBD1	TRBJ1-5	TRBV5-3	.	CARSLGPGTGNNQPQHF	TGTGCCAGAAGCTTGGGCCCCGGGACAGGGAACAATCAGCCCCAGCATTTT
TRBD1	TRBJ2-7	TRBV28	.	CASSILSDRVGQYF	TGTGCCAGCAGTATCCTTTCGGACAGGGTAGGGCAGTACTTC
.	TRBJ2-7	TRBV6-5	few	CASSYSGPGSYEQYF	TGTGCCAGCAGTTACTCGGGGCCCGGATCCTACGAGCAGTACTTC
TRBD1	TRBJ2-1	TRBV6-1	.	CASSPWGGQGDEQFF	TGTGCCAGCAGCCCCTGGGGGGGACAGGGGGATGAGCAGTTCTTC
.	TRBJ1-2	TRBV10-1	many	CASSPGTAYGYTF	TGCGCCAGCAGTCCCGGGACGGCTTATGGCTACACCTTC
.	TRBJ2-5	TRBV7-3	.	CASSSGAGETQYF	TGTGCCAGCAGCTCCGGGGCTGGAGAGACCCAGTACTTC
.	TRBJ2-2	TRBV29-1	few	CSVFGETGELFF	TGCAGCGTTTTCGGGGAGACCGGGGAGCTGTTTTTT
.	TRBJ2-4	TRBV7-3	.	CASSPDRDAASLAKNIQYF	TGTGCCAGCAGCCCTGACCGGGACGCCGCTTCCCTAGCCAAAAACATTCAGTACTTC
.	TRBJ2-7	TRBV7-2	.	CASSLAGPYYEQYF	TGTGCCAGCAGCTTAGCGGGGCCTTACTACGAGCAGTACTTC
.	TRBJ2-3	TRBV5-1	few	CASSVDRVTDTQYF	TGCGCCAGCAGCGTGGACAGAGTCACAGATACGCAGTATTTT
.	TRBJ1-5	TRBV9	.	CASSVGGFQPQHF	TGTGCCAGCAGCGTAGGTGGTTTCCAGCCCCAGCATTTT
.	TRBJ1-1	TRBV20-1	once	CSARAQREAFF	TGCAGTGCTAGAGCGCAGCGAGAAGCTTTCTTT
TRBD1	TRBJ2-5	TRBV28	few	CASSTRDRGMVKETQYF	TGTGCCAGCAGTACCCGGGACAGGGGAATGGTAAAAGAGACCCAGTACTTC
.	TRBJ2-7	TRBV28	few	CASSQPGGISHLGYF	TGTGCCAGCAGTCAACCGGGCGGGATCTCCCATCTGGGGTACTTC
.	TRBJ2-1	TRBV12-3/TRBV12-4	.	CASRPRGWNEQFF	TGTGCCAGCAGACCCAGGGGATGGAATGAGCAGTTCTTC
.	TRBJ2-1	TRBV24-1	.	CATKRYNEQFF	TGTGCCACGAAGCGCTACAATGAGCAGTTCTTC
.	TRBJ2-7	TRBV6-2/TRBV6-3	few	CASRTPGEQYF	TGTGCCAGCAGGACACCGGGCGAGCAGTACTTC
.	TRBJ2-2	TRBV5-1	.	CASSPRTANGNTGELFF	TGCGCCAGCAGCCCTAGGACAGCGAACGGTAACACCGGGGAGCTGTTTTTT
TRBD1	TRBJ2-5	TRBV28	.	CASRNGQEETQYF	TGTGCCAGCAGGAACGGACAGGAAGAGACCCAGTACTTC
.	TRBJ2-2	TRBV7-2	.	CASNLRYTGELFF	TGTGCCAGCAACCTGCGGTACACCGGGGAGCTGTTTTTT
.	TRBJ2-3	TRBV6-1	many	CASKKGRSTDTQYF	TGTGCCAGCAAAAAGGGGAGGTCCACAGATACGCAGTATTTT
.	TRBJ1-5	TRBV12-3/TRBV12-4	few	CASSLRDSQPQHF	TGTGCCAGCAGTTTGAGGGATAGTCAGCCCCAGCATTTT
.	TRBJ1-2	TRBV20-1	few	CSARDIRRGNYGYTF	TGCAGTGCTAGAGATATTAGAAGGGGAAACTATGGCTACACCTTC
TRBD2	TRBJ2-1	TRBV5-1	few	CASSYGGLAADEQFF	TGCGCCAGCAGCTATGGTGGGCTAGCGGCCGATGAGCAGTTCTTC
.	TRBJ2-5	TRBV5-5	many	CASSWPRTAQETQYF	TGTGCCAGCAGCTGGCCCAGGACAGCACAAGAGACCCAGTACTTC
TRBD2	TRBJ2-6	TRBV9	once	CASSDTSGFDRSGANVLTF	TGTGCCAGCAGCGATACTAGCGGGTTTGACCGCTCTGGGGCCAACGTCCTGACTTTC
.	TRBJ2-7	TRBV5-1	.	CASSPGPGSISYEQYF	TGCGCCAGCAGCCCAGGACCGGGAAGCATCTCCTACGAGCAGTACTTC
TRBD1	TRBJ2-3	TRBV15	many	CATSRVHRGNTDTQYF	TGTGCCACCAGCAGGGTGCACAGGGGTAACACAGATACGCAGTATTTT
.	TRBJ1-5	TRBV20-1	many	CSATDGTADQPQHF	TGCAGTGCTACCGACGGGACGGCGGATCAGCCCCAGCATTTT